Listed below are T cell receptor beta chains from one sample, sequenced in a study of T cells in Graves' hyperthyroidism and ophthalmopathy. TCRdb used MiXCR to reprocess the multiplex PCR reads, holding one entry per CDR3 protein. The profile shows approximately 690,000 distinct CDR3 sequences, 13% to 15% of them singletons. Sequencing was performed on blood. The receptors originated from a woman in her 50s with Graves' ophthalmopathy. Each CDR3 is given without its conserved first and last residue. Each record gives: V gene, clone size, D gene, CDR3 protein. A D gene is named only where the DNA matches it firmly. Clone size appears in some rows only: once, few, many, or a class for an expanded clone.

v_call: TRBV20-1
clone_size: -
d_call: -
cdr3_aa: SARDWDKPAETQY

v_call: TRBV18
clone_size: many
d_call: -
cdr3_aa: ASSPMRERSYEQY

v_call: TRBV20-1
clone_size: many
d_call: TRBD1
cdr3_aa: SAGRDSNSPLH

v_call: TRBV6-2/TRBV6-3
clone_size: many
d_call: TRBD1
cdr3_aa: ASSYSGQGFEQY

v_call: TRBV9
clone_size: -
d_call: TRBD2
cdr3_aa: ASSETSGGSTDTQY

v_call: TRBV20-1
clone_size: many
d_call: -
cdr3_aa: SARDPTGRYEQY

v_call: TRBV7-9
clone_size: -
d_call: -
cdr3_aa: ASSLGLGASDRRSYNEQF

v_call: TRBV20-1
clone_size: few
d_call: TRBD2
cdr3_aa: SATSGPSTDTQY

v_call: TRBV7-3
clone_size: -
d_call: -
cdr3_aa: ASSLQTYNSPLH

v_call: TRBV28
clone_size: many
d_call: TRBD1
cdr3_aa: ASSPWDRVEETQY

v_call: TRBV4-1
clone_size: few
d_call: TRBD2
cdr3_aa: ASSQTLAGRSYNEQF